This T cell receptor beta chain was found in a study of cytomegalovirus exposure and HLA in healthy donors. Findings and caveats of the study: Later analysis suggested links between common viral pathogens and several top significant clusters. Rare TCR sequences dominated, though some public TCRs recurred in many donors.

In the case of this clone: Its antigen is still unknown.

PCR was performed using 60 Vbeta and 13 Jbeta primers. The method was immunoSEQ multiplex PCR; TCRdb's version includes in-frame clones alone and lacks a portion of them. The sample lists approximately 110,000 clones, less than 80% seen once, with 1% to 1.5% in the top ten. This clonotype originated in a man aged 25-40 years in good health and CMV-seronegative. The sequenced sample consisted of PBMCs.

The CDR3 DNA is TGCGCCAGCAGCTCCTGGGCCCACACAGATACGCAGTATTTT. Protein sequence: CASSSWAHTDTQYF. The chain links TRBV5-1 to TRBJ2-3, with D hard to call. The CDR3 totals 14 residues. The germline V gene encodes CDR1 SGHRS and CDR2 YFSETQ. The ends were cut back, 3 bases at V and 2 bases at J, with 10 bases in the middle.